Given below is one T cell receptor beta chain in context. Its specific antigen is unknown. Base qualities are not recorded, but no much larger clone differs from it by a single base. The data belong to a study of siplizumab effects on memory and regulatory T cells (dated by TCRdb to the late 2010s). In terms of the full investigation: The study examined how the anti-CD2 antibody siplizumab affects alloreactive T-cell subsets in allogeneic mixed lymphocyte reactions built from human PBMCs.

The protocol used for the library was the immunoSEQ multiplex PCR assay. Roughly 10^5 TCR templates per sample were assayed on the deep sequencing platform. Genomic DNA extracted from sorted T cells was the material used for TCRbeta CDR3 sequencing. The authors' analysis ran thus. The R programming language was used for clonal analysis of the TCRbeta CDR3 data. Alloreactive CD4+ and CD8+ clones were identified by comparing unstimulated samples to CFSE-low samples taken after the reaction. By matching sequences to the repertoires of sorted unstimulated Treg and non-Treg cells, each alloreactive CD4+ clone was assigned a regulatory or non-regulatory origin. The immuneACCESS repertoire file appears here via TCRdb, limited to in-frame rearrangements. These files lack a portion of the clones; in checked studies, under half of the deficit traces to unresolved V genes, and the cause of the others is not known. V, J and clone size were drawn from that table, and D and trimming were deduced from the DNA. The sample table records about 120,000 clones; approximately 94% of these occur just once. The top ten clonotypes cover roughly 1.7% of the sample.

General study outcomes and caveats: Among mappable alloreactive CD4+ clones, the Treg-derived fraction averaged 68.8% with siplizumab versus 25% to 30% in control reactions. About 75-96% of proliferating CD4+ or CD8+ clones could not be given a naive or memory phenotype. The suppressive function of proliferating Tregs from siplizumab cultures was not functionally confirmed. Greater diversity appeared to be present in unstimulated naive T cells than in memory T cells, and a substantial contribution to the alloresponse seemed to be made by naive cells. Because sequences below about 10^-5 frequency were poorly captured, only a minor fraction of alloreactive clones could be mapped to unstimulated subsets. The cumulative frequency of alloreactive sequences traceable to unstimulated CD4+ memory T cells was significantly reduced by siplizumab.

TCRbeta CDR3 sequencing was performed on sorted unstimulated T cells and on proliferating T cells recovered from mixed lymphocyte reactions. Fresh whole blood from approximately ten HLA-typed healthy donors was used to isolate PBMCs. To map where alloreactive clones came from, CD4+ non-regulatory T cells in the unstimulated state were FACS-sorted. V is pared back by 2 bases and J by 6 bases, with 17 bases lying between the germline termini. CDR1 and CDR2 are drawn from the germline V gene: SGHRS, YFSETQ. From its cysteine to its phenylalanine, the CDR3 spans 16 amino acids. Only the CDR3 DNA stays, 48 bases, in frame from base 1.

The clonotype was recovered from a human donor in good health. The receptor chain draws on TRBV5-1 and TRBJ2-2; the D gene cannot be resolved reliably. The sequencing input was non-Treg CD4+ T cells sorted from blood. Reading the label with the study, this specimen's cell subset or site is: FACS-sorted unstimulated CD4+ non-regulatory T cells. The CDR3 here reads CASSLNSGPLAGELFF. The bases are TGCGCCAGCAGCTTAAATTCGGGCCCCCTGGCCGGGGAGCTGTTTTTT.